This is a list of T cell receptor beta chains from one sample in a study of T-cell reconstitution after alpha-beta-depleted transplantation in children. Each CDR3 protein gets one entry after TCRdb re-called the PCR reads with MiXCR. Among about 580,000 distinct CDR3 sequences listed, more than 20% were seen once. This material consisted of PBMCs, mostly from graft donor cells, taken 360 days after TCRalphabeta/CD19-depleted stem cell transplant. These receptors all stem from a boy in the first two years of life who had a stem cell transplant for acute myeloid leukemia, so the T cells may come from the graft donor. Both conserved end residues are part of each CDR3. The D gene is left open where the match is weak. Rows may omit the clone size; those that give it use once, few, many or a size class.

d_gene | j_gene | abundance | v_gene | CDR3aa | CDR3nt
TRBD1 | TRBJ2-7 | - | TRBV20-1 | CSATSFRGLDEQYF | TGCAGTGCTACGTCTTTCAGGGGGCTGGACGAGCAGTACTTC
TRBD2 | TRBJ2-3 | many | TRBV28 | CASRYRTSGGTDTQYF | TGTGCCAGCAGGTACCGCACCTCGGGGGGTACAGATACGCAGTATTTT
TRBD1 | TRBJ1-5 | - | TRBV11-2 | CASSAQGDGNQPQHF | TGTGCCAGCAGCGCTCAGGGGGACGGCAATCAGCCCCAGCATTTT
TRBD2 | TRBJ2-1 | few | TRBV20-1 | CSAARTSGGGIYNEQFF | TGCAGTGCCGCCCGAACTAGCGGGGGGGGGATCTACAATGAGCAGTTCTTC
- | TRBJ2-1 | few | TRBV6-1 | CATGTAPNNEQFF | TGTGCCACAGGGACCGCGCCTAACAATGAGCAGTTCTTC
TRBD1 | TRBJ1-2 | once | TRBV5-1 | CASSFEGGVINYGYTF | TGCGCCAGCAGCTTCGAAGGGGGCGTTATAAACTATGGCTACACCTTC
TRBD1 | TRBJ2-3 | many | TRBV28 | CASSPPRDRFTDTQYF | TGTGCCAGCAGTCCACCGAGGGACAGATTCACAGATACGCAGTATTTT
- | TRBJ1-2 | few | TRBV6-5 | CASSYSMTYGYTF | TGTGCCAGCAGTTACTCGATGACCTATGGCTACACCTTC
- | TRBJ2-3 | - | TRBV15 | CATSTSRADTQYF | TGTGCCACCAGCACTAGTAGGGCCGACACGCAGTATTTT
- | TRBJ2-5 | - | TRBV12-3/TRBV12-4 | CASSLAGVQETQYF | TGTGCCAGCAGTTTAGCGGGGGTCCAAGAGACCCAGTACTTC
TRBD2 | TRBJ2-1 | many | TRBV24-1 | CATSDLFAGGHDEQFF | TGTGCCACCAGTGATTTGTTCGCGGGGGGGCATGATGAGCAGTTCTTC
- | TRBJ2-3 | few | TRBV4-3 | CASSHARDTSTSDTQYF | TGCGCCAGCAGCCATGCTCGGGACACCTCCACGTCAGATACGCAGTATTTT
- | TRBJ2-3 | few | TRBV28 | CASSSTDLGQYF | TGTGCCAGCAGCTCGACCGATCTGGGGCAGTATTTT
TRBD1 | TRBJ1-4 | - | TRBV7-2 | CASSPQGLVELFF | TGTGCCAGCAGCCCACAGGGGTTGGTTGAACTGTTTTTT
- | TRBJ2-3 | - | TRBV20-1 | CSARGRPRDTQYF | TGCAGTGCTAGGGGAAGGCCCAGAGATACGCAGTATTTT
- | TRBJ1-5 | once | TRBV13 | CASSFGGTYSNQPQHF | TGTGCCAGCAGCTTTGGGGGAACTTATAGCAATCAGCCCCAGCATTTT
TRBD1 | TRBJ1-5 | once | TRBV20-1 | CSARTGGNHPQHF | TGCAGTGCTAGAACAGGGGGTAATCATCCCCAGCATTTT
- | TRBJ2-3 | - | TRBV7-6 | CASSLRWSTDTQYF | TGTGCCAGCAGCTTAAGATGGAGCACAGATACGCAGTATTTT
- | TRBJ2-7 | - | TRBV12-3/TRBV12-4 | CASSLGRFYEQYF | TGTGCCAGCAGTCTAGGCAGGTTCTACGAGCAGTACTTC
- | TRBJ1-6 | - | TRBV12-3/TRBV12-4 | CASSQGRVGSPLHF | TGTGCCAGCAGTCAGGGCCGGGTTGGTTCACCCCTCCACTTT
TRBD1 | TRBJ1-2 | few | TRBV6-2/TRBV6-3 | CASTRQGQGYGYTF | TGTGCCAGCACCCGACAGGGCCAGGGTTATGGCTACACCTTC
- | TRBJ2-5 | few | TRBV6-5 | CASSWGPLMETQYF | TGTGCCAGCAGTTGGGGACCATTGATGGAGACCCAGTACTTC
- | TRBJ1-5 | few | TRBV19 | CASSWGYSNQPQHF | TGTGCCAGTAGTTGGGGCTATAGCAATCAGCCCCAGCATTTT
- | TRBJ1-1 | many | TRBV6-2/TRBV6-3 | CASSPPVTAMNTEAFF | TGTGCCAGCAGTCCTCCGGTGACAGCCATGAACACTGAAGCTTTCTTT
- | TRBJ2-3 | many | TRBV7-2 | CASSLQVSSTDTQYF | TGTGCCAGCAGCTTACAAGTCTCTAGCACAGATACGCAGTATTTT
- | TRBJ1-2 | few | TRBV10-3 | CAISESMGTDGYTF | TGTGCCATCAGTGAGTCGATGGGAACGGATGGCTACACCTTC
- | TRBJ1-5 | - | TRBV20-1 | CSARGEGGNQPQHF | TGCAGTGCTAGGGGGGAGGGCGGCAATCAGCCCCAGCATTTT
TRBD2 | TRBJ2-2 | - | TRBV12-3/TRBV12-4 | CASSDGTSGYVGELFF | TGTGCCAGCAGTGATGGGACTAGCGGTTACGTGGGGGAGCTGTTTTTT
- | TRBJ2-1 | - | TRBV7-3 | CASSGTGIGSYNEQFF | TGTGCCAGCAGCGGAACAGGGATCGGCTCCTACAATGAGCAGTTCTTC
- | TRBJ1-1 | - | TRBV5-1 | CASSLDRAAEAFF | TGCGCCAGCAGCTTGGACAGGGCGGCTGAAGCTTTCTTT
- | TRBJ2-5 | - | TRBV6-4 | CASSRGPRETQYF | TGTGCCAGCAGTAGGGGCCCGAGAGAGACCCAGTACTTC
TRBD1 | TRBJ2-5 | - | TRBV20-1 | CSARVRDRGQETQYF | TGCAGTGCTAGAGTTAGGGACAGGGGGCAGGAGACCCAGTACTTC
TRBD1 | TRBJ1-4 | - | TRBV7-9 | CASSPLDRDEKLFF | TGTGCCAGCAGCCCATTGGACAGGGACGAAAAACTGTTTTTT
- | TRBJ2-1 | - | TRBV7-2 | CATKQTPGVHEQFF | TGTGCCACCAAACAAACCCCCGGGGTGCATGAGCAGTTCTTC
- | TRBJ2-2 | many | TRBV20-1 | CSARRAAGTAPGELFF | TGCAGTGCTAGAAGGGCAGCCGGGACTGCGCCCGGGGAGCTGTTTTTT
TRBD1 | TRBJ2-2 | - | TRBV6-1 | CASSLQGADGELFF | TGTGCCAGCAGCCTACAGGGGGCTGACGGGGAGCTGTTTTTT
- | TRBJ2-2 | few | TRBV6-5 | CASSYLRTNTGELFF | TGTGCCAGCAGTTACTTGCGGACGAACACCGGGGAGCTGTTTTTT
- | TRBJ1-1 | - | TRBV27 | CASSSSYTEAFF | TGTGCCAGCAGTAGCAGCTACACTGAAGCTTTCTTT
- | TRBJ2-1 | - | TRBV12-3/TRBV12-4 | CASSLSGGPPPGEQFF | TGTGCCAGCAGTTTAAGTGGCGGGCCTCCCCCGGGGGAGCAGTTCTTC
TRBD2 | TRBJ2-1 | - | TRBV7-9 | CASSSSSGGRHYNEQFF | TGTGCCAGCAGCTCATCTAGCGGGGGGCGTCACTACAATGAGCAGTTCTTC
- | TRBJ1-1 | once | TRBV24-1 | CATREGTEAFF | TGTGCCACCAGAGAAGGGACAGAAGCTTTCTTT
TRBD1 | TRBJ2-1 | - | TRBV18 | CASSPPRGQGVHNEQFF | TGTGCCAGCTCACCACCGCGGGGACAGGGGGTGCACAATGAGCAGTTCTTC
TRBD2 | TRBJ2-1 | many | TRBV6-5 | CASSSLTSGGYNEQFF | TGTGCCAGCAGTTCCCTAACTAGCGGGGGGTACAATGAGCAGTTCTTC
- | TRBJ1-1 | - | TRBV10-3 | CAISGTDMNTEAFF | TGTGCCATCAGTGGGACAGACATGAACACTGAAGCTTTCTTT
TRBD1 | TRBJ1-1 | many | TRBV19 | CASSPGQGGNTEAFF | TGTGCCAGTAGTCCGGGACAGGGGGGGAACACTGAAGCTTTCTTT
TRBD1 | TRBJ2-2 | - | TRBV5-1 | CASSLWDRLNTGELFF | TGCGCCAGCAGCCTTTGGGACAGGCTGAACACCGGGGAGCTGTTTTTT
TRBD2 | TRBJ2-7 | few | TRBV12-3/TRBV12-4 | CASSLAIAGRYEQYF | TGTGCCAGCAGTTTAGCGATAGCGGGACGCTACGAGCAGTACTTC
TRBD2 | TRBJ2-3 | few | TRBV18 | CASSFQRGLDTQYF | TGTGCCAGCTCATTCCAGCGGGGGTTAGATACGCAGTATTTT
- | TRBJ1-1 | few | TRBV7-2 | CASSPGTAYTEAFF | TGTGCCAGCAGCCCGGGGACGGCGTACACTGAAGCTTTCTTT
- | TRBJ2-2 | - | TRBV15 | CATRTWGAGELFF | TGTGCCACCAGGACGTGGGGCGCCGGGGAGCTGTTTTTT
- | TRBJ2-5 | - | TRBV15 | CATSRDRGVKTQYF | TGTGCCACCAGCAGAGATAGGGGGGTGAAGACCCAGTACTTC
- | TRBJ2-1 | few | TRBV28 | CASSSGEENSEQFF | TGTGCCAGCAGCTCCGGGGAAGAGAATAGTGAGCAGTTCTTC
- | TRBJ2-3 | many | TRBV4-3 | CASSHRARLGAQDTQYF | TGCGCCAGCAGCCACCGCGCGCGTTTGGGGGCCCAGGATACGCAGTATTTT
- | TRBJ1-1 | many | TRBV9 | CASSVSTNTEAFF | TGTGCCAGCAGCGTATCGACTAACACTGAAGCTTTCTTT
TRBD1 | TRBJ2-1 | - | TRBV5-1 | CASSWGQSSYNEQFF | TGCGCCAGCAGCTGGGGACAGAGCTCCTACAATGAGCAGTTCTTC
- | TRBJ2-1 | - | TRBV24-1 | CATSESGTPTYNEQFF | TGTGCCACCAGTGAGTCCGGGACCCCCACCTACAATGAGCAGTTCTTC
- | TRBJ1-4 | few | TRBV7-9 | CASGPPLEKLFF | TGTGCCAGCGGACCACCCCTAGAAAAACTGTTTTTT
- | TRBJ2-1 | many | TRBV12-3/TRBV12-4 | CASSSSGSYNEQFF | TGTGCCAGCAGTTCCTCGGGCTCGTACAATGAGCAGTTCTTC
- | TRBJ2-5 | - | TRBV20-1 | CSARDELVEETQYF | TGCAGTGCTAGAGATGAACTAGTTGAGGAGACCCAGTACTTC